This T cell receptor beta chain was sequenced in a study of shared T cell receptors in the human thymus. The protocol was immunoSEQ multiplex PCR, while the TCRdb copy is restricted to in-frame clones and leaves out a portion. The sample yields 550,000 to 800,000 clones, 75% to 90% seen once. The same sample was also used in a study of human thymus T cells. That paper adds: Corrective cardiac surgery supplied the resected thymus tissue. Apparent skewing of V and J gene usage characterized both thymic and blood repertoires.

The receptor was isolated from a girl under three years old with a congenital heart defect. What was sequenced was thymocytes.

This chain's CDR3 is CASTRTGGVTGNTIYF. The CDR3, as DNA: TGTGCCAGTACCCGGACAGGGGGGGTTACTGGAAACACCATATATTTT. This chain links TRBV19 with TRBJ1-3; TRBD1 agrees at 10 bases. Unmatched junction bases numbered 8, after V lost 7 bases and J lost 2 bases. The CDR3 length is 16 residues. Per germline, CDR1 LNHDA and CDR2 SQIVND (reference sequence).